A single sample is the source of the 14 T cell receptor beta chains below, sequenced in a study of blood T cell repertoires in COVID-19. Produced via immunoSEQ multiplex PCR; TCRdb's table is partial and in-frame only. This sample has 100,000 to 150,000 clones; over 70% occur once, and the top ten carry roughly 4%. The sequencing sample was made of peripheral blood. All receptors derive from a woman between 45 and 65 years old with acute or convalescent COVID-19.

This chain uses TRBV19 with TRBJ1-5, with 9 bases identical to TRBD1. From germline, CDR1 is LNHDA and CDR2 SQIVND (reference sequence). The V segment lost 2 bases and the J segment 3 bases; nucleotides outside the gene matches: 5. The CDR3 is 16 amino acids. The CDR3 spells CASSIWTGVNNQPQHF. CDR3 nucleotide sequence: TGTGCCAGTAGTATATGGACAGGGGTGAACAATCAGCCCCAGCATTTT.

V and J are TRBV28 and TRBJ1-5; no clear D gene. CDR3 size: 15 residues. The germline gives CDR1 MDHEN, CDR2 SYDVKM. Trimming took 3 bases from V and 3 from J, leaving 12 bases between them. CDR3 bases: TGTGCCAGCAGTTTCTCCATGGAGGTCAATCAGCCCCAGCATTTT. It yields the protein CASSFSMEVNQPQHF.

The chain recombines TRBV28 with TRBJ2-1, with TRBD2 matching over 7 bases. The trim removed 4 bases at V and 8 bases at J, leaving 8 bases unmatched. The CDR3 is 14 residues long. Germline CDR1 and CDR2: MDHEN and SYDVKM. The CDR3 reads CASSWSGTIDEQFF. CDR3 coding DNA: TGTGCCAGCAGTTGGTCAGGGACTATCGATGAGCAGTTCTTC.

V and J are TRBV5-1 and TRBJ1-2, with D hard to call. Trimming removed 5 bases from V and 4 bases from J, with 15 bases in between. This CDR3 has 14 residues. The germline CDR1 and CDR2 sequences are SGHRS and YFSETQ. CDR3 DNA sequence: TGCGCCAGCAGTACAGACACCGTGGGCTATGGCTACACCTTC. Its protein product is CASSTDTVGYGYTF. Filled out from reference TRBV5-1 and TRBJ1-2, the complete variable domain reads KAGVTQTPRYLIKTRGQQVTLSCSPISGHRSVSWYQQTPGQGLQFLFEYFSETQRNKGNFPGRFSGRQFSNSRSEMNVSTLELGDSALYLCASSTDTVGYGYTFGSGTRLTVV.

The chain recombines TRBV10-3 with TRBJ2-3, with TRBD1 matching 10 bases. CDR3 length equals 12 residues. Germline CDR1 reads ENHRY; CDR2 reads SYGVKD. V dropped 10 bases and J dropped 14; count of bases not matched to a gene: 12. CDR3 loop: CATSIGQGGPYF. DNA for the CDR3: TGTGCCACCTCTATTGGACAGGGGGGTCCGTATTTT.

In this sample, this clone turned up a few times. The rearrangement links TRBV7-3 to TRBJ2-1; D ambiguous. The V and J ends lost 2 bases and 2 bases respectively, with 13 bases between them. The CDR3 covers 16 residues. Germline V CDR1 and CDR2: SGHTA, FQGTGA. The CDR3 nucleotides read TGTGCCAGCAGCTTAGGCGGCTCCCCCCCCTACAATGAGCAGTTCTTC. This sequence encodes CASSLGGSPPYNEQFF.

The CDR3 nucleotides read TGTGCCAGTATGCGGGGGCAGGAGCTGTTTTTT. Translating gives CASMRGQELFF. The chain couples TRBV19 to TRBJ2-2, with TRBD2 as a possible D gene (7 bases). Germline CDR1 LNHDA, CDR2 SQIVND (reference sequence). Trimming took 7 bases from V and 10 from J, leaving 10 bases between them. The CDR3 spans 11 residues.

This clone was picked up one time. This chain uses TRBV7-8 with TRBJ2-1; a possible D gene is TRBD2 (5 bases). CDR1 SGHVS and CDR2 FQNEAQ come from the germline V gene. V lost 2 bases to trimming and J lost 2 bases, with 10 bases between them. The CDR3 length is 15 residues. The CDR3 sequence: CASSLSSGTYNEQFF. DNA for the CDR3: TGTGCCAGCAGCTTAAGCAGCGGTACCTACAATGAGCAGTTCTTC.

V and J are TRBV11-3 and TRBJ2-7; TRBD1 matches at 11 bases. The J segment lost 5 bases and the V segment lost 3 bases, leaving 3 bases of the junction unmatched. In germline, CDR1 is SGHNT, CDR2 YENEEA. The CDR3 is 14 residues long. In nucleotides, the CDR3 is TGTGCCAGCAGCTTTGGACAGGGGGCGGACGAGCAGTACTTC. Amino acid sequence: CASSFGQGADEQYF.

This chain connects TRBV15 to TRBJ1-5; no firm D call. The germline V gene encodes CDR1 LNHNV and CDR2 YYDKDF (reference sequence). CDR3 size: 15 residues. V dropped 0 bases and J dropped 3 bases, with 9 bases sitting between them. In DNA, the CDR3 is TGTGCCACCAGCAGAGATGGGGAGTACAATCAGCCCCAGCATTTT. Amino acid sequence: CATSRDGEYNQPQHF.

The V and J genes are TRBV23-1 and TRBJ1-2; D call uncertain. TRBV23-1 is identified as an open reading frame with a role that is uncertain. V was trimmed by 3 bases and J by 4 bases, leaving 15 bases between them. The length of the CDR3 is 15 residues. CDR3 DNA sequence: TGCGCCAGCAGTCACTCCCCCGATAACATCTATGGCTACACCTTC. Translation: CASSHSPDNIYGYTF.

The chain couples TRBV4-1 to TRBJ1-2, with TRBD1 matching over 8 bases. This CDR3 is built from 18 residues. Losses at the gene ends were 1 base for V and 0 bases for J; bases not matched to a gene: 10. The germline gives CDR1 MGHRA, CDR2 YSYEKL. The CDR3 spells CASSQVQGAFGPNYGYTF. CDR3 coding DNA: TGCGCCAGCAGCCAAGTGCAGGGGGCTTTCGGCCCTAACTATGGCTACACCTTC.

J is TRBJ2-5 and V is TRBV29-1, with a weak D call TRBD2 (5 bases). This CDR3 spans 13 amino acids. Trimming left V 7 bases short and J 1 base short, with 13 bases between. Looked up from germline, CDR1 is SQVTM and CDR2 is ANQGSEA. The CDR3 region is CSGLGGPQETQYF. CDR3 nucleotide sequence: TGCAGCGGACTCGGAGGCCCCCAAGAGACCCAGTACTTC.

This chain links TRBV19 with TRBJ2-7; 7 bases match TRBD1. The CDR3 spans 13 residues. The J segment lost 6 bases and the V segment lost 4 bases, leaving 6 bases of the junction unmatched. The germline gives CDR1 LNHDA, CDR2 SQIVND (reference sequence). For the CDR3, the DNA is TGTGCCAGTAGTACCGGGACAGCCCTCGAGCAGTACTTC. This sequence encodes CASSTGTALEQYF.